These T cell receptor beta chains were read from a single sample in a study of regulatory T cells in long-lasting Graves disease. MiXCR, applied by TCRdb to the multiplex PCR reads, yields one record per CDR3 protein. The sample shows over 650,000 distinct CDR3 sequences, around 32% of them seen only once. Sequencing used peripheral blood mononuclear cells (PBMCs), obtained when the disease was refractory, from a patient treated with antithyroid drugs. The receptor set was obtained from a female donor with Graves disease. The CDR3 runs from the conserved cysteine through the conserved F or W. The D gene is left open where the match is weak. Size is stated for part of the rows, as once, few or many counts, or as a class when the clone is expanded.

TGTGCCAGCAGCTTAGCCTCAGAAGAAAAACTGTTTTTT	CASSLASEEKLFF	few	NA	TRBV11-2	TRBJ1-4
TGTGCCAGCAGGATTGGACAGGGTCACACCGGGGAGCTGTTTTTT	CASRIGQGHTGELFF	many	TRBD1	TRBV2	TRBJ2-2
TGTGCCTGGAGTGTCGGGAGGGAGGCTAATGAAAAACTGTTTTTT	CAWSVGREANEKLFF	NA	NA	TRBV30	TRBJ1-4
TGTGCCAGCAGACCCACTGCCTCCGGGGAGCTGTTTTTT	CASRPTASGELFF	many	NA	TRBV12-3/TRBV12-4	TRBJ2-2
TGTGCCAGCAGCCAAGACGGGTCGATCTACGAGCAGTACTTC	CASSQDGSIYEQYF	many	NA	TRBV3-1	TRBJ2-7
TGTGCCAGCAGGCCCTGGGACACATTATATGGCTACACCTTC	CASRPWDTLYGYTF	few	NA	TRBV12-3/TRBV12-4	TRBJ1-2
TGTGCCAGCAGCCCCTCAAGGACGGGGACGGTCTACGAGCAGTACTTC	CASSPSRTGTVYEQYF	NA	NA	TRBV3-1	TRBJ2-7
TGTGCCAGCAGTCCCCTAGGGAACGGGGAGCTGTTTTTT	CASSPLGNGELFF	many	NA	TRBV28	TRBJ2-2
TGTGCCAGCAGCTTAGGCCGTTCGGGGGCCTACGAGCAGTACTTC	CASSLGRSGAYEQYF	NA	NA	TRBV13	TRBJ2-7
TGTGCCAGTAGTCAGTGGACAGGGGAGCGGGAAGGTGAAGCTTTCTTT	CASSQWTGEREGEAFF	NA	TRBD1	TRBV19	TRBJ1-1
TGCAGTGCTTTGCACCTAGGGGAGACCCAGTACTTC	CSALHLGETQYF	NA	NA	TRBV20-1	TRBJ2-5
TGTGCCAGCAGCTTGGGAGTGTTGATTGCTAACTATGGCTACACCTTC	CASSLGVLIANYGYTF	NA	NA	TRBV5-5	TRBJ1-2
TGTGCCAGCGAGGTGGCAGAAGCGAACACTGAAGCTTTCTTT	CASEVAEANTEAFF	NA	NA	TRBV6-1	TRBJ1-1
TGTGCCAGCACCCCGGGACAGTATAATGAAAAACTGTTTTTT	CASTPGQYNEKLFF	NA	TRBD1	TRBV6-1	TRBJ1-4
TGCAGCGGCCGACCGGACAGGATCCAGACTGAAGCTTTCTTT	CSGRPDRIQTEAFF	few	TRBD1	TRBV29-1	TRBJ1-1
TGTGCCAGCAGTTTACGACAGGGACGATACTATGGCTACACCTTC	CASSLRQGRYYGYTF	NA	TRBD1	TRBV6-1	TRBJ1-2
TGTGCCTGGAGTTCAATGACAGGGGGCTACACTGAAGCTTTCTTT	CAWSSMTGGYTEAFF	once	TRBD1	TRBV30	TRBJ1-1
TGTGCTAGTGCTAGGGCGGGCACTGAAGCTTTCTTT	CASARAGTEAFF	many	NA	TRBV12-5	TRBJ1-1
TGTGCCAGCAGTTTAGTAAGCAGTCACTATGGCTACACCTTC	CASSLVSSHYGYTF	many	NA	TRBV12-3/TRBV12-4	TRBJ1-2
TGCAGTGCTAGAGGTCGGACGGATTCTAACTATGGCTACACCTTC	CSARGRTDSNYGYTF	NA	NA	TRBV20-1	TRBJ1-2
TGTGCCAGTAGTATGTCCCAGGGCAAGGGCTACACCTTC	CASSMSQGKGYTF	few	NA	TRBV19	TRBJ1-2
TGTGCCAGCAGTCCGGGCTCTAACTATGGCTACACCTTC	CASSPGSNYGYTF	many	NA	TRBV28	TRBJ1-2
TGTGCCAGCAGTAGGACCAGGGGCCTGAACACTGAAGCTTTCTTT	CASSRTRGLNTEAFF	few	NA	TRBV6-2/TRBV6-3	TRBJ1-1
TGTGCCAGCAGCCAAGAAGGGACTCGTGGAAAACTGTTTTTT	CASSQEGTRGKLFF	NA	NA	TRBV14	TRBJ1-4
TGCGCCAGCAGCTCCACAGGTTCCTACGAGCAGTACTTC	CASSSTGSYEQYF	few	NA	TRBV5-1	TRBJ2-7
TGCAGTGCTCCGGAAACAGGGGCGGGCACTGAAGCTTTCTTT	CSAPETGAGTEAFF	NA	TRBD1	TRBV20-1	TRBJ1-1
TGCAGTGCTAGAGATATAAGACTAGCGGAGCCCAACTACGAGCAGTACTTC	CSARDIRLAEPNYEQYF	few	TRBD2	TRBV20-1	TRBJ2-7
TGCGCCAGCAGCCAAGAAAGGTCGGCAATGGGGAAAAAACTGTTTTTT	CASSQERSAMGKKLFF	few	NA	TRBV4-1	TRBJ1-4
TGCGCCAGCAGCTTAGAGGCACAGCTGAACACTGAAGCTTTCTTT	CASSLEAQLNTEAFF	NA	NA	TRBV5-1	TRBJ1-1